The 31 T cell receptor beta chains below come from one sample, sequenced in a study of T cell responses to AZD1222 COVID-19 vaccine. The assay was immunoSEQ multiplex PCR, and TCRdb's table has in-frame clones only and misses some. The sample consists of about 120,000 clones, roughly 92% of them appearing once. Sequenced material: peripheral blood, taken on day 0 of AZD1222 vaccination. All receptors come from an adult in good health.

The V and J genes are TRBV6-2 or TRBV6-3 and TRBJ2-7; 12 nucleotides match TRBD2. V was pared by 2 bases and J by 0 bases, with 14 bases of the junction left unmatched. Per the germline V gene, CDR1 is MNHEY and CDR2 is SVGEGT. The CDR3 is 20 residues long. The CDR3 DNA follows: TGTGCCAGCAGTTACGAACTAGCGGGAGGCAAGATAACTCTCTCCTACGAGCAGTACGTC. This gives the protein CASSYELAGGKITLSYEQYV.

The chain employs TRBV5-6 and TRBJ1-1; no clear D. The CDR3 runs 12 residues. Per the germline V gene, CDR1 is SGHDT and CDR2 is YYEEEE. The V end lost 4 bases, the J end lost 1 base, and 5 bases lay between the germline ends. CDR3 DNA sequence: TGTGCCAGCAGCCTAAAGAACACTGAAGCTTTCTTT. Protein: CASSLKNTEAFF.

The rearrangement links TRBV5-1 to TRBJ1-1; TRBD1 matches at 7 bases. V was clipped by 3 bases and J by 1 base; unmatched bases: 6. The CDR3 has 15 amino acids. Germline CDR1 is SGHRS and CDR2 is YFSETQ. DNA of the CDR3: TGCGCCAGCAGCTGGGGACAGTATCAGAACACTGAAGCTTTCTTT. Amino acids: CASSWGQYQNTEAFF.

This rearrangement joins TRBV18 to TRBJ1-2; 9 nucleotides agree with TRBD1. This CDR3 region has 15 residues. With 3 bases clipped from V and 2 bases from J, the junction kept 4 bases outside the gene matches. The V gene's germline CDR1 is KGHSH and CDR2 LQKENI. DNA for the CDR3: TGTGCCAGCTCACCCTCCGGACAGGGGAACTATGGCTACACCTTC. Translating gives CASSPSGQGNYGYTF.

The rearrangement joins TRBV28 to TRBJ1-6; D ambiguous. This CDR3 is built from 12 residues. CDR1 is MDHEN, CDR2 SYDVKM, per germline. The ends were cut back, 7 bases at V and 10 bases at J, with 11 bases in the middle. CDR3 DNA sequence: TGTGCCAGCAACAACGAAGGGTCACCCCTCCACTTT. This encodes CASNNEGSPLHF. The full variable domain, its missing parts supplied by reference TRBV28 and TRBJ1-6, is DVKVTQSSRYLVKRTGEKVFLECVQDMDHENMFWYRQDPGLGLRLIYFSYDVKMKEKGDIPEGYSVSREKKERFSLILESASTNQTSMYLCASNNEGSPLHFGNGTRLTVT.

The chain couples TRBV6-5 to TRBJ1-2, with D perhaps TRBD1 (6 bases). From germline, CDR1 is MNHEY and CDR2 SVGAGI. The CDR3 is 14 residues long. V shed 6 bases and J shed 4 bases, with 15 bases lying between them. The CDR3 DNA sequence: TGTGCCAGCAGCAGGGGTGCTGGGGCCTATGGCTACACCTTC. This translates into CASSRGAGAYGYTF.

The chain joins TRBV7-9 to TRBJ2-2, with no clear D. CDR3 length: 14 residues. Germline lookup yields CDR1 SEHNR and CDR2 FQNEAQ (reference sequence). V lost 5 bases and J 1 base, leaving 8 bases between the germline ends. The CDR3 is CASSPPWNTGELFF. Here the CDR3 DNA reads TGTGCCAGCAGCCCCCCGTGGAACACCGGGGAGCTGTTTTTT.

The V gene is TRBV19, the J gene TRBJ1-4, with D tentatively TRBD1 (5 bases). Germline V lookup: CDR1 LNHDA, CDR2 SQIVND (reference sequence). This CDR3 contains 14 residues. Trimming removed 7 bases at V and 7 bases at J, with 16 bases between. CDR3 protein: CASTSGQGGEKLFF. CDR3 bases: TGTGCCAGTACCTCGGGGCAGGGCGGTGAAAAACTGTTTTTT.

The chain joins TRBV5-4 to TRBJ1-2; D gene uncertain. V was pared by 4 bases and J by 6 bases, with 16 bases between. The CDR3 loop spans 14 amino acids. Germline V gene sequence: CDR1 SGHNT, CDR2 YYREEE (reference sequence). The CDR3 region is CASSRLSPSDGYTF. CDR3 DNA: TGTGCCAGCAGCCGACTTAGCCCCTCGGATGGCTACACCTTC. Variable domain in full (rest from reference TRBV5-4 and TRBJ1-2): ETGVTQSPTHLIKTRGQQVTLRCSSQSGHNTVSWYQQALGQGPQFIFQYYREEENGRGNFPPRFSGLQFPNYSSELNVNALELDDSALYLCASSRLSPSDGYTFGSGTRLTVV.

The chain recombines TRBV29-1 with TRBJ2-1, with D perhaps TRBD1 (5 bases). The CDR3 runs 14 residues. Germline V CDR1 and CDR2: SQVTM, ANQGSEA. The V gene lost 7 bases and the J gene lost 0 bases, with 13 bases spanning the gap. DNA of the CDR3: TGCAGCGCTGGGGCCGAGAGCTCCTACAATGAGCAGTTCTTC. Amino acids: CSAGAESSYNEQFF.

In nucleotides, the CDR3 is TGTGCCAGCAGGAAAGGAGGGCGAACTGAAGCTTTCTTT. Translating it yields CASRKGGRTEAFF. The V call is TRBV14, the J call TRBJ1-1; no clear D. Germline assignment: CDR1 SGHDN and CDR2 FVKESK. V gave up 6 bases and J gave up 5 bases, with 13 bases separating them. The CDR3 sequence is 13 residues long.

V usage is TRBV19 and J usage is TRBJ1-1; the D is unclear. CDR3 length equals 14 residues. The germline CDR1 and CDR2 sequences are LNHDA and SQIVND (reference sequence). V lost 6 bases and J 3 bases, leaving 14 bases between the germline ends. The CDR3 nucleotides are TGTGCCAGTAGACCTGGTAAGGCGTACACTGAAGCTTTCTTT. Translated: CASRPGKAYTEAFF.

In its sample, this clone was seen once. The chain has TRBV15 and TRBJ1-1; 9 bases are a match to TRBD1. Per germline, CDR1 LNHNV and CDR2 YYDKDF (reference sequence). Trimming cost V 5 bases and J 7 bases; bases outside gene matches: 8. The CDR3 totals 14 residues. The CDR3 reads CATSPRTGEIEAFF. CDR3 nucleotide sequence: TGTGCCACCAGCCCAAGGACAGGGGAAATTGAAGCTTTCTTT.

The rearrangement links TRBV12-3 or TRBV12-4 to TRBJ1-5; D is possibly TRBD1 (6 bases). This CDR3 contains 11 residues. V lost 6 bases and J 9 bases, leaving 9 bases between the germline ends. CDR3 protein: CASSSRGPQHF. The CDR3 nucleotides read TGTGCCAGCAGCAGCAGGGGGCCCCAGCATTTT.

The CDR3 coding sequence is TGTGCCAGCAGTTTAGACACAACGGGACAGTATAATTCACCCCTCCACTTT. The encoded protein is CASSLDTTGQYNSPLHF. J is TRBJ1-6 and V is TRBV28; 7 bases are shared with TRBD1. The CDR3 sequence is 17 residues long. Germline V gene data show CDR1 as MDHEN and CDR2 as SYDVKM. J lost 4 bases, V lost 2 bases, and 8 bases had no gene match.

J is TRBJ1-2 and V is TRBV27; the D gene is possibly TRBD1 (5 bases). The germline gives CDR1 MNHEY, CDR2 SMNVEV (reference sequence). Trimming stripped 5 bases from V and 3 bases from J, with 13 bases between. The CDR3 has 14 amino acids. The DNA of the CDR3 is TGTGCCAGCAGTCAAATCGGGGCAGACTATGGCTACACCTTC. Its protein product is CASSQIGADYGYTF.

This clone was detected only once. This chain uses TRBV5-4 with TRBJ2-5; 7 bases match TRBD2. V lost 3 bases and J lost 4; bases outside the gene matches: 3. Germline V gene sequence: CDR1 SGHNT, CDR2 YYREEE (reference sequence). The CDR3 spans 13 residues. CDR3 sequence (DNA): TGTGCCAGCAGCTCGGGGGGAGGAGAGACCCAGTACTTC. The encoded protein is CASSSGGGETQYF.

This chain joins TRBV19 and TRBJ1-5; 9 nucleotides line up with TRBD1. The CDR3 consists of 17 residues. V lost 2 bases, J lost 3 bases, and 8 bases stayed unmatched. Germline V lookup: CDR1 LNHDA, CDR2 SQIVND (reference sequence). CDR3 in DNA: TGTGCCAGTAGTATATACCCGGACAGGGGCGACAATCAGCCCCAGCATTTT. This translates into CASSIYPDRGDNQPQHF.

This chain connects TRBV9 to TRBJ1-1; no clear D gene. V dropped 4 bases and J dropped 7 bases, with 17 bases sitting between them. This CDR3 spans 14 amino acids. CDR1 SGDLS and CDR2 YYNGEE come from the germline V gene. CDR3 nucleotides: TGTGCCAGCAGCCCCGGCCTGACGGCTGTTGAAGCTTTCTTT. It specifies CASSPGLTAVEAFF.

The rearrangement links TRBV6-4 to TRBJ1-4; 7 bases line up with TRBD1. This CDR3 region has 15 residues. Losses at the gene ends were 3 bases for V and 5 bases for J; bases not matched to a gene: 6. Germline V gene data show CDR1 as MRHNA and CDR2 as SNTAGT. The DNA of the CDR3 is TGTGCCAGCAGTGATAAGGGGACAGACAATGAAAAACTGTTTTTT. Residues: CASSDKGTDNEKLFF.

The chain carries TRBV9 and TRBJ1-6, with D tentatively TRBD1 (5 bases). Germline V lookup: CDR1 SGDLS, CDR2 YYNGEE. The CDR3 consists of 16 residues. V was pared by 3 bases and J by 4 bases, with 14 bases between. CDR3 sequence reads: CASSAGQGEYNSPLHF. The DNA for the CDR3 is TGTGCCAGCAGCGCAGGGCAAGGGGAATATAATTCACCCCTCCACTTT.

This chain connects TRBV12-3 or TRBV12-4 to TRBJ1-4; unclear D gene. This CDR3 contains 12 residues. The V and J ends lost 3 bases and 8 bases respectively, with 7 bases between them. CDR3 DNA: TGTGCCAGCAGTTTTACGACCGAAAAACTGTTTTTT. Residues: CASSFTTEKLFF.

V is TRBV7-2 and J is TRBJ2-1; 10 bases align to TRBD2. The length of the CDR3 is 16 residues. Germline CDR1 is SGHTA and CDR2 is FQGNSA. V dropped 1 base and J dropped 8; count of bases not matched to a gene: 8. CDR3 nucleotides: TGTGCCAGCAGCTTAGGTGCTAGCGGGAGATGGGATGAGCAGTTCTTC. Protein sequence: CASSLGASGRWDEQFF.

The chain is built from TRBV6-5 and TRBJ1-1; TRBD1 might be the D (6 bases). With 4 bases removed from V and 0 bases from J, the gap between germline ends came to 9 bases. The CDR3 has 14 amino acids. Germline V lookup: CDR1 MNHEY, CDR2 SVGAGI. The chain's CDR3 is CASSWGTLNTEAFF. CDR3 nucleotides: TGTGCCAGCAGTTGGGGGACACTGAACACTGAAGCTTTCTTT.

V gene TRBV27 combines with J gene TRBJ2-1; TRBD2 matches at 8 bases. V gave up 4 bases and J gave up 7 bases; unmatched junction bases: 9. The CDR3 is 15 amino acids. Germline V gives CDR1 MNHEY, CDR2 SMNVEV (reference sequence). As DNA, the CDR3 is TGTGCCAGCAGTTCTTATGGGACTAGTTATAATGAGCAGTTCTTC. Encoded protein: CASSSYGTSYNEQFF.

V usage is TRBV4-1 and J usage is TRBJ1-2, with TRBD1 as a possible D gene (5 bases). The CDR3 totals 15 residues. Trimming removed 0 bases from V and 5 bases from J, with 13 bases in between. Germline V gives CDR1 MGHRA, CDR2 YSYEKL. In DNA, the CDR3 is TGCGCCAGCAGCCAAGATGACAGTACCTCTTATGGCTACACCTTC. It is translated as CASSQDDSTSYGYTF.

V is TRBV9 and J is TRBJ1-6; the match to TRBD1 covers 8 bases. The CDR3 covers 14 residues. Germline lookup yields CDR1 SGDLS and CDR2 YYNGEE. The ends lost 1 base at V and 10 bases at J; junction bases unmatched: 4. The CDR3 sequence is CASSVQGAGSPLHF. CDR3 DNA: TGTGCCAGCAGCGTACAGGGGGCAGGGTCACCCCTCCACTTT.

V is TRBV29-1 and J is TRBJ1-5; the D is unclear. Trimming cost V 3 bases and J 5 bases, with 8 bases left between them. CDR1 and CDR2 from the germline V gene are SQVTM and ANQGSEA. The CDR3 is 12 amino acids. This chain's CDR3 is CSVEFGDQPQHF. CDR3 bases: TGCAGCGTTGAGTTCGGGGATCAGCCCCAGCATTTT.

V is TRBV19 and J is TRBJ1-4; possible D gene TRBD1, 6 bases. Trimming removed 4 bases at V and 7 bases at J, with 13 bases between. The CDR3 consists of 14 residues. Looked up from germline, CDR1 is LNHDA and CDR2 is SQIVND (reference sequence). The CDR3 protein is CASSTAGAFEKLFF. As DNA, the CDR3 is TGTGCCAGTAGTACAGCAGGGGCATTTGAAAAACTGTTTTTT.

The J gene is TRBJ2-1, the V gene TRBV6-6; perhaps TRBD2 as D (5 bases). V lost 11 bases to trimming and J lost 3 bases, with 8 bases between them. This CDR3 has 11 amino acids. The V gene's germline CDR1 is MNHNY and CDR2 SVGAGI (reference sequence). In DNA form, the CDR3 reads TGTGCCTCGGAGGTCTACAATGAGCAGTTCTTC. Its translation: CASEVYNEQFF.

In its sample, this clone was seen once. The genes are TRBV6-6 and TRBJ2-1; D is uncertain. The CDR3 is 15 amino acids. The germline V gene has CDR1 MNHNY and CDR2 SVGAGI (reference sequence). V was shortened by 2 bases and J by 0 bases, with 8 bases between the two germline ends. This chain's CDR3 is CASSYQDSSYNEQFF. Written as DNA, the CDR3 is TGTGCCAGCAGTTACCAAGATAGCTCCTACAATGAGCAGTTCTTC.